These 21 T cell receptor beta chains share one sample of origin, sequenced in a study of blood T cell repertoires in COVID-19. The assay was immunoSEQ multiplex PCR, and TCRdb's table has in-frame clones only and misses some. The sample consists of some 58,000 clones, over 80% of them appearing once. The sample consisted of peripheral blood. All receptors come from a human donor in a cohort sampled during active COVID-19.

This chain links TRBV25-1 with TRBJ2-3; 9 bases align to TRBD1. Losses at the gene ends were 4 bases for V and 8 bases for J; bases not matched to a gene: 7. Germline V gene lookup returns CDR1 MGHDK and CDR2 SYGVNS. The CDR3 consists of 14 residues. This CDR3 is CASSGTGVGRTQYF. The CDR3 coding sequence is TGTGCCAGCAGTGGGACAGGGGTAGGTCGTACGCAGTATTTT.

The V gene is TRBV5-5, the J gene TRBJ2-2, with TRBD2 as a possible D gene (6 bases). The germline gives CDR1 SGHKS, CDR2 YYEKEE (reference sequence). The CDR3 length is 16 residues. V was shortened by 1 base and J by 8 bases, with 18 bases between the two germline ends. CDR3: CASSLTGGAPRGELFF. The CDR3 DNA is TGTGCCAGCAGCTTGACAGGAGGGGCCCCCCGGGGGGAGCTGTTTTTT.

This clone has just one count. V usage is TRBV20-1 and J usage is TRBJ2-7, with a weak D call TRBD2 (5 bases). The CDR3 sequence is 14 residues long. Germline CDR1 DFQATT, CDR2 SNEGSKA (reference sequence). Trimming left V 3 bases short and J 3 bases short, with 15 bases between. The CDR3 sequence is CSASGSGNYYEQYF. The CDR3 DNA reads as TGCAGTGCTAGTGGATCCGGGAACTACTACGAGCAGTACTTC.

V is TRBV7-3 and J is TRBJ2-2; D unclear. The CDR3 runs to 17 residues. The V end was cut by 5 bases, the J end by 6 bases, with 22 bases between. The germline V gene has CDR1 SGHTA and CDR2 FQGTGA. CDR3 region: CASSPQALVLTPGELFF. CDR3 DNA: TGTGCCAGCAGCCCCCAGGCGTTGGTCCTTACCCCCGGGGAGCTGTTTTTT.

The rearrangement links TRBV30 to TRBJ1-2, with a weak D call TRBD1 (5 bases). Germline lookup yields CDR1 GTSNPN and CDR2 SVGIG (reference sequence). V dropped 7 bases and J dropped 8 bases, with 29 bases sitting between them. The CDR3 sequence is 16 residues long. CDR3 sequence (DNA): TGTGCCTCCCAAACCGCGGGGGTGCCCTCAGTGTGGGGCTACACCTTC. Protein: CASQTAGVPSVWGYTF.

The chain joins TRBV11-2 to TRBJ2-3; D is unclear. Germline CDR1 is SGHAT and CDR2 is FQNNGV. The CDR3 spans 12 residues. V was clipped by 2 bases and J by 6 bases, with 6 bases between them. The CDR3 coding sequence is TGTGCCAGCAGCTTACAAGAGGATACGCAGTATTTT. Translating gives CASSLQEDTQYF.

This clone was seen just once. An end of the junction does not agree with germline; a read error may underlie this. The chain combines TRBV14 with TRBJ2-7; no firm D call. Germline-derived CDR1 and CDR2 are SGHDN and FVKESK. CDR3 length: 10 amino acids. CDR3 nucleotide sequence: TGTGCCAGCAGCCTGAGATTTGATAGCTTC. Protein product: CASSLRFDSF.

The genes are TRBV3-1 (or the pseudogene TRBV3-2) and TRBJ2-7, with D hard to call. The germline V gene has CDR1 LGHDT and CDR2 YNNKEL (reference sequence). V was trimmed by 1 base and J by 3 bases, leaving 13 bases between them. This CDR3 region has 15 residues. In DNA, the CDR3 is TGTGCCAGCAGCCAAGTGGCTCAGGTGGGCTACGAGCAGTACTTC. This translates into CASSQVAQVGYEQYF.

This clone was counted a single time. The chain combines TRBV5-4 with TRBJ2-5; D remains unclear. In germline, CDR1 is SGHNT, CDR2 YYREEE (reference sequence). This CDR3 has 12 amino acids. Trimming cost V 2 bases and J 1 base, with 3 bases left between them. This CDR3 reads CASSFSQETQYF. The CDR3, as DNA: TGTGCCAGCAGCTTCTCCCAAGAGACCCAGTACTTC.

This clone was detected a few times. The V gene is TRBV7-9, the J gene TRBJ1-1; D is undetermined. V lost 5 bases, J lost 7 bases, and 11 bases lay in between. In germline, CDR1 is SEHNR, CDR2 FQNEAQ (reference sequence). The CDR3 loop spans 12 amino acids. CDR3 nucleotides: TGTGCCAGCAGCCCGACTCGGGTTGAAGCTTTCTTT. Encoded protein: CASSPTRVEAFF.

The chain employs TRBV5-6 and TRBJ2-7, with D unclear. The length of the CDR3 is 16 residues. The V gene's germline CDR1 is SGHDT and CDR2 YYEEEE. The V end was cut by 0 bases, the J end by 3 bases, with 16 bases between. The CDR3 spells CASSLAPGPPLYEQYF. The CDR3 nucleotides read TGTGCCAGCAGCTTGGCCCCGGGTCCGCCACTCTACGAGCAGTACTTC.

V gene TRBV29-1 combines with J gene TRBJ1-4, with 9 nucleotides matching TRBD1. V lost 5 bases to trimming and J lost 8 bases; unmatched junction nucleotides: 6. The germline CDR1 and CDR2 sequences are SQVTM and ANQGSEA. The CDR3 has 13 residues. CDR3 sequence: CSVYRGRGEKLFF. In DNA, the CDR3 is TGCAGCGTTTACAGGGGGCGAGGGGAAAAACTGTTTTTT.

In its sample, this clone was seen a few times. The rearrangement joins TRBV5-4 to TRBJ1-2; TRBD1 is a possible D gene (6 bases). The germline V gene encodes CDR1 SGHNT and CDR2 YYREEE (reference sequence). The CDR3 spans 14 residues. The ends were cut back, 4 bases at V and 8 bases at J, with 18 bases in the middle. CDR3 sequence reads: CASSVGGRGEGYTF. The CDR3 nucleotides are TGTGCCAGCAGCGTGGGGGGCAGGGGTGAAGGCTACACCTTC.

The rearrangement uses TRBV2 and TRBJ2-1, with D possibly TRBD1 on 6 matching bases. In germline, CDR1 is SNHLY, CDR2 FYNNEI. V lost 5 bases to trimming and J lost 7 bases, with 18 bases between them. CDR3 length equals 15 residues. CDR3 in amino acids: CASSREQGLGNEQFF. CDR3 DNA: TGTGCCAGCAGTAGAGAACAGGGCCTGGGGAATGAGCAGTTCTTC.

This chain connects TRBV5-1 to TRBJ2-1, with D perhaps TRBD1 (6 bases). This CDR3 comprises 15 residues. The germline gives CDR1 SGHRS, CDR2 YFSETQ. The V gene lost 0 bases and the J gene lost 3 bases, with 10 bases spanning the gap. In DNA, the CDR3 is TGCGCCAGCAGCTTGGAAGGACAGCACTACAATGAGCAGTTCTTC. It codes for CASSLEGQHYNEQFF. The full variable domain, rest sourced from reference TRBV5-1 and TRBJ2-1, is KAGVTQTPRYLIKTRGQQVTLSCSPISGHRSVSWYQQTPGQGLQFLFEYFSETQRNKGNFPGRFSGRQFSNSRSEMNVSTLELGDSALYLCASSLEGQHYNEQFFGPGTRLTVL.

The chain recombines TRBV11-3 with TRBJ2-2; D ambiguous. Trimming shortened V by 1 base and J by 4 bases, and 4 bases separated the two germline ends. The CDR3 has 13 residues. The germline CDR1 and CDR2 sequences are SGHNT and YENEEA. This chain's CDR3 is CASSLASTGELFF. As DNA, the CDR3 is TGTGCCAGCAGCTTAGCCAGCACCGGGGAGCTGTTTTTT.

The chain combines TRBV7-9 with TRBJ1-1, with 7 nucleotides matching TRBD1. After removal of 7 bases from V and 3 bases from J, the junction contained 8 bases not matched to a gene. Germline lookup yields CDR1 SEHNR and CDR2 FQNEAQ (reference sequence). CDR3 size: 14 residues. In DNA form, the CDR3 reads TGTGCCAGCACCTCCCGGGACAGAGACACTGAAGCTTTCTTT. Translated: CASTSRDRDTEAFF.

The count of this clone is one. This chain joins TRBV10-3 and TRBJ1-5; D perhaps matches TRBD1 (6 bases). CDR3 length: 14 residues. V dropped 6 bases and J dropped 0 bases, with 9 bases sitting between them. In germline, CDR1 is ENHRY, CDR2 SYGVKD. The CDR3 bases are TGTGCCATCAGCCCGACAGGTAGCAATCAGCCCCAGCATTTT. This translates into CAISPTGSNQPQHF.

CDR3: CASSLGGAGANVLTF. CDR3 sequence (DNA): TGTGCCAGCAGCTTGGGGGGGGCTGGGGCCAACGTCCTGACTTTC. The rearrangement uses TRBV7-8 and TRBJ2-6; 7 bases map to TRBD2. Losses at the gene ends were 3 bases for V and 2 bases for J; bases not matched to a gene: 1. Germline CDR1 and CDR2: SGHVS and FQNEAQ. This CDR3 comprises 15 residues.

J is TRBJ2-7 and V is TRBV19; D uncertain. This CDR3 comprises 13 residues. The V end lost 5 bases, the J end lost 1 base, and 9 bases lay between the germline ends. The germline gives CDR1 LNHDA, CDR2 SQIVND (reference sequence). CDR3 nucleotides: TGTGCCAGTAGTCCTACTCTTTCCTACGAGCAGTACTTC. Residues: CASSPTLSYEQYF.

The sample holds one count of this clone. The V gene is TRBV3-1 (or the pseudogene TRBV3-2), the J gene TRBJ1-1; D is uncertain. The ends were cut back, 4 bases at V and 1 base at J, with 7 bases in the middle. The CDR3 consists of 13 residues. Germline CDR1 is LGHDT and CDR2 is YNNKEL (reference sequence). The CDR3 protein is CASSPTENTEAFF. CDR3 nucleotide sequence: TGTGCCAGCAGCCCAACAGAGAACACTGAAGCTTTCTTT.